One sample yielded the 5 T cell receptor beta chains listed below, sequenced in a study of technical replicates of blood from a handful of donors. Sequencing was performed with immunoSEQ multiplex PCR; in TCRdb, only in-frame clones are kept and a portion is missing. The table records tens of thousands of clones, 98% of them present only once. Sequencing was performed on T cells isolated from PBMCs. The receptors shown here come from a human donor in good health.

This chain joins TRBV5-1 and TRBJ2-3; possibly TRBD2 for D (6 bases). Germline loops: CDR1 SGHRS, CDR2 YFSETQ. The CDR3 is 14 residues long. Trimming shortened V by 10 bases and J by 0 bases, and 15 bases separated the two germline ends. CDR3 region: CALGVGGSTDTQYF. The DNA of the CDR3 is TGCGCCCTAGGGGTGGGAGGAAGCACAGATACGCAGTATTTT.

The chain is built from TRBV5-6 and TRBJ2-1; 13 nucleotides match TRBD2. The junction had 12 bases not matched to a gene; V was cut back by 5 bases and J by 1 base. From germline, CDR1 is SGHDT and CDR2 YYEEEE. CDR3 length: 19 amino acids. CDR3 region: CASRAGFTSGRGSYNEQFF. The CDR3 bases are TGTGCCAGCAGAGCCGGCTTTACTAGCGGGAGGGGTTCCTACAATGAGCAGTTCTTC.

V and J are TRBV5-1 and TRBJ2-7; TRBD1 agrees at 7 bases. The CDR3 is 14 residues long. V gave up 4 bases and J gave up 3 bases; unmatched junction bases: 7. CDR1 is SGHRS, CDR2 YFSETQ, per germline. The CDR3: CASSGTGAHYEQYF. CDR3 nucleotides: TGCGCCAGCAGCGGAACAGGGGCCCACTACGAGCAGTACTTC.

The V gene is TRBV12-5, the J gene TRBJ2-2; TRBD1 is a possible D gene (6 bases). Germline lookup yields CDR1 LGHNT and CDR2 FRNRAP. With 0 bases removed from V and 5 bases from J, the gap between germline ends came to 16 bases. The CDR3 runs 17 residues. The CDR3 nucleotides are TGTGCTAGTGGTTTGGTACGAACAGGGAGATGGACCGGGGAGCTGTTTTTT. Translation gives CASGLVRTGRWTGELFF.

This clone was detected once. The chain uses TRBV9 and TRBJ2-3; TRBD1 is a possible D gene (5 bases). Germline V gives CDR1 SGDLS, CDR2 YYNGEE. The V end was cut by 0 bases, the J end by 2 bases, with 10 bases between. The CDR3 covers 15 residues. CDR3 bases: TGTGCCAGCAGCGTAGTGGGGCCGTCCACAGATACGCAGTATTTT. As protein: CASSVVGPSTDTQYF.